The 22 T cell receptor beta chains below come from one sample, sequenced in a study of identical twins. MiXCR, applied by TCRdb to the 5' RACE reads, yields one record per CDR3 protein. The table includes around 670,000 distinct CDR3 sequences, around 6% detected once. Source material: naive T cells sorted from blood. Receptor source: a man aged 18 to 29 in good health.

The rearrangement links TRBV4-1 to TRBJ2-5; D ambiguous. Trimming took off 4 bases at V and 5 bases at J, with 11 bases between the two ends. Germline CDR1 is MGHRA and CDR2 is YSYEKL. The CDR3 runs 13 residues. The CDR3 is CASSRLILETQYF. Written as DNA, the CDR3 is TGCGCCAGCAGCCGACTTATATTGGAGACCCAGTACTTC.

This chain uses TRBV7-9 with TRBJ2-2; weak D call: TRBD1 (6 bases). Germline CDR1 is SEHNR and CDR2 is FQNEAQ (reference sequence). The CDR3 consists of 14 residues. The germline V and J ends were trimmed by 6 bases and 6 bases, with 14 bases remaining between them. The CDR3, as DNA: TGTGCCAGCAGAGAAGGGGGACCCTCCGGGGAGCTGTTTTTT. Translated, it gives CASREGGPSGELFF.

This clonotype was seen repeatedly, ten times or more. The J gene is TRBJ1-6, the V gene TRBV20-1; a weak D match, TRBD1 (6 bases). Germline V gives CDR1 DFQATT, CDR2 SNEGSKA (reference sequence). Trimming pared 6 bases from V and 10 bases from J, leaving 13 bases between. The CDR3 length is 12 residues. The CDR3 DNA reads TGCAGTGCCACCCCCAGGGGATCACCCCTCCACTTT. It is translated as CSATPRGSPLHF.

This clonotype has a count of ten or more. This chain links TRBV7-2 with TRBJ2-2; D is unresolved. Trimming left V 1 base short and J 5 bases short, with 8 bases between. CDR1 SGHTA and CDR2 FQGNSA come from the germline V gene. The CDR3 runs to 14 residues. CDR3 region: CASSLVYGTGELFF. In nucleotides, the CDR3 is TGTGCCAGCAGCTTAGTTTACGGGACCGGGGAGCTGTTTTTT. The complete variable domain, with remaining parts taken from reference TRBV7-2 and TRBJ2-2, reads GAGVSQSPSNKVTEKGKDVELRCDPISGHTALYWYRQSLGQGLEFLIYFQGNSAPDKSGLPSDRFSAERTGGSVSTLTIQRTQQEDSAVYLCASSLVYGTGELFFGEGSRLTVL.

This clonotype occurred many times. The rearrangement joins TRBV29-1 to TRBJ2-2, with 13 positions matching TRBD2. J lost 5 bases, V lost 6 bases, and 6 bases had no gene match. CDR3 length: 15 amino acids. CDR1 is SQVTM and CDR2 is ANQGSEA in the germline V gene. The CDR3 DNA is TGCAGCGTCATGACTAGCGGGAGGAGAACCGGGGAGCTGTTTTTT. Translated, it gives CSVMTSGRRTGELFF.

The CDR3 region has the DNA TGTGCCAGCAGCCAAGAGGGTTTCGAGACCCAGTACTTC. It is translated as CASSQEGFETQYF. The genes are TRBV4-2 and TRBJ2-5; D remains unclear. CDR3 length: 13 residues. Trimming left V 0 bases short and J 5 bases short, with 7 bases between. The V gene's germline CDR1 is LGHNA and CDR2 YNFKEQ.

This clonotype was recorded many times. The chain uses TRBV4-3 and TRBJ1-1; D is unclear. From germline, CDR1 is LGHNA and CDR2 YSLEER. V was cut by 3 bases and J by 5 bases, with 7 bases left in between. The CDR3 length is 12 residues. The CDR3 spells CASSHVGTEAFF. The DNA of the CDR3 is TGCGCCAGCAGCCATGTAGGGACTGAAGCTTTCTTT.

This clonotype came up a few times. This chain uses TRBV20-1 with TRBJ2-2, with TRBD2 matching over 9 bases. The trim removed 0 bases at V and 5 bases at J, leaving 7 bases unmatched. The CDR3 spans 16 residues. Germline V CDR1 and CDR2: DFQATT, SNEGSKA (reference sequence). The CDR3 reads CSARDLRLAGTGELFF. The CDR3 nucleotides are TGCAGTGCTAGAGATCTTCGGCTAGCGGGAACCGGGGAGCTGTTTTTT.

This clonotype has a count of ten or more. CDR3: CSGGQNQETQYF. CDR3 sequence (DNA): TGCAGCGGGGGACAGAACCAAGAGACCCAGTACTTC. V gene TRBV29-1 combines with J gene TRBJ2-5, with 7 nucleotides matching TRBD1. Trimming took 7 bases from V and 0 from J; bases not matched to a gene: 2. The V gene's germline CDR1 is SQVTM and CDR2 ANQGSEA. This CDR3 is built from 12 residues. The whole variable domain, remainder taken from reference TRBV29-1 and TRBJ2-5, is SAVISQKPSRDICQRGTSLTIQCQVDSQVTMMFWYRQQPGQSLTLIATANQGSEATYESGFVIDKFPISRPNLTFSTLTVSNMSPEDSSIYLCSGGQNQETQYFGPGTRLLVL.

This clonotype showed up just a few times. The chain recombines TRBV7-9 with TRBJ2-3, with D perhaps matching TRBD1 or TRBD2 (5 bases each). The CDR3 is 16 amino acids. V gave up 1 base and J gave up 2 bases, with 13 bases separating them. Germline-derived CDR1 and CDR2 are SEHNR and FQNEAQ (reference sequence). CDR3: CASSLVPGTITDTQYF. DNA for the CDR3: TGTGCCAGCAGCTTAGTACCCGGGACCATCACAGATACGCAGTATTTT.

This clonotype was detected many times. V usage is TRBV18 and J usage is TRBJ2-3; possibly TRBD2 for D (5 bases). Germline CDR1 and CDR2: KGHSH and LQKENI. V was cut by 3 bases and J by 3 bases, with 10 bases left in between. The CDR3 sequence is 14 residues long. CDR3 bases: TGTGCCAGCTCACCGAGGGTCAGTACAGATACGCAGTATTTT. Protein product: CASSPRVSTDTQYF.

This clonotype was picked up many times. V gene TRBV12-3 or TRBV12-4 combines with J gene TRBJ2-3, with D perhaps matching TRBD1 or TRBD2 (5 bases each). Trimming removed 0 bases at V and 0 bases at J, with 13 bases between. The CDR3 runs to 17 residues. The CDR3 protein is CASSLARTTSSTDTQYF. CDR3 bases: TGTGCCAGCAGTTTAGCGCGGACAACTAGTAGCACAGATACGCAGTATTTT.

The rearrangement uses TRBV2 and TRBJ2-3; 11 nucleotides agree with TRBD2. Germline V gene data show CDR1 as SNHLY and CDR2 as FYNNEI. V gave up 6 bases and J gave up 2 bases; unmatched junction bases: 7. The CDR3 runs 16 residues. CDR3 DNA: TGTGCCAGCAGCACCGAACTAGCGGGAGACACAGATACGCAGTATTTT. It translates to CASSTELAGDTDTQYF. Based on the CDR3 plus reference TRBV2 and TRBJ2-3, the full variable domain is EPEVTQTPSHQVTQMGQEVILRCVPISNHLYFYWYRQILGQKVEFLVSFYNNEISEKSEIFDDQFSVERPDGSNFTLKIRSTKLEDSAMYFCASSTELAGDTDTQYFGPGTRLTVL.

This clonotype has at least ten counts. V usage is TRBV5-1 and J usage is TRBJ1-3; D is perhaps TRBD1 (5 bases). The V gene's germline CDR1 is SGHRS and CDR2 YFSETQ. This CDR3 is built from 16 residues. The V end was cut by 2 bases, the J end by 0 bases, with 12 bases between. The chain's CDR3 is CASSLDRDHSGNTIYF. The CDR3 DNA sequence: TGCGCCAGCAGCTTAGACAGAGACCACTCTGGAAACACCATATATTTT.

This clonotype was recorded many times. The CDR3 loop reads CASSPVGGAAGYEQYF. The CDR3, as DNA: TGTGCCAGCTCACCAGTCGGGGGCGCAGCGGGATACGAGCAGTACTTC. The gene calls are TRBV18 and TRBJ2-7; D possibly corresponds to TRBD2 (7 bases). CDR1 is KGHSH, CDR2 LQKENI, per germline. The CDR3 covers 16 residues. The germline V and J ends were trimmed by 2 bases and 4 bases, with 18 bases remaining between them.

The chain joins TRBV12-3 or TRBV12-4 to TRBJ2-1; 12 nucleotides line up with TRBD1. The CDR3 length is 15 residues. J was trimmed by 8 bases and V by 6 bases; bases with no gene match: 8. The CDR3 spells CASSPGQGAFHEQFF. The DNA of the CDR3 is TGTGCCAGCAGCCCGGGACAGGGGGCGTTTCATGAGCAGTTCTTC.

The chain couples TRBV12-3 or TRBV12-4 to TRBJ1-5, with D possibly TRBD1 on 6 matching bases. Trimming took off 7 bases at V and 6 bases at J, with 19 bases between the two ends. This CDR3 has 15 amino acids. The CDR3 reads CASTAGRGGGQPQHF. CDR3 nucleotides: TGTGCCAGCACCGCAGGGAGGGGGGGCGGTCAGCCCCAGCATTTT.

This clonotype has a count of ten or more. The rearrangement joins TRBV6-2 or TRBV6-3 to TRBJ2-1; no clear D. The CDR3 contains 10 residues. The germline CDR1 and CDR2 sequences are MNHEY and SVGEGT. V was pared by 10 bases and J by 6 bases, with 7 bases between. The CDR3 DNA reads TGTGCCACCCAAGGCAATGAGCAGTTCTTC. This translates into CATQGNEQFF.

The chain carries TRBV11-3 and TRBJ2-1, with 7 nucleotides matching TRBD1. The CDR3 contains 13 residues. The ends lost 5 bases at V and 9 bases at J; junction bases unmatched: 7. CDR1 SGHNT and CDR2 YENEEA come from the germline V gene. CDR3 nucleotide sequence: TGTGCCAGCAGCGCCTACAGGGGCCCTGAGCAGTTCTTC. This sequence encodes CASSAYRGPEQFF.

This clonotype was recorded at least ten times. This rearrangement joins TRBV20-1 to TRBJ1-1; possible D gene TRBD1, 5 bases. The CDR3 contains 14 residues. Germline V gives CDR1 DFQATT, CDR2 SNEGSKA (reference sequence). V lost 0 bases, J lost 8 bases, and 16 bases lay in between. DNA for the CDR3: TGCAGTGCTAGAGATGGGGACGGCCTGCCAGAAGCTTTCTTT. Translated: CSARDGDGLPEAFF.

This clonotype showed up many times. The chain uses TRBV6-1 and TRBJ2-2; the D is unclear. The CDR3 has 14 amino acids. V was shortened by 7 bases and J by 3 bases, with 12 bases between the two germline ends. Germline V gives CDR1 MNHNS, CDR2 SASEGT. The chain's CDR3 is CASTYSAYTGELFF. In DNA form, the CDR3 reads TGTGCCAGCACCTACAGCGCCTACACCGGGGAGCTGTTTTTT.

This clonotype was seen a handful of times. The chain links TRBV7-3 to TRBJ2-5, with a tentative D call TRBD2 (6 bases). The germline V gene has CDR1 SGHTA and CDR2 FQGTGA. Trimming stripped 11 bases from V and 2 bases from J, with 18 bases between. The length of the CDR3 is 14 residues. In nucleotides, the CDR3 is TGTGCCGCGGGGTTGGGGGAGGAGCAAGAGACCCAGTACTTC. Its protein product is CAAGLGEEQETQYF. The variable domain in full, with the rest retrieved from reference TRBV7-3 and TRBJ2-5, is GAGVSQTPSNKVTEKGKYVELRCDPISGHTALYWYRQSLGQGPEFLIYFQGTGAADDSGLPNDRFFAVRPEGSVSTLKIQRTERGDSAVYLCAAGLGEEQETQYFGPGTRLLVL.